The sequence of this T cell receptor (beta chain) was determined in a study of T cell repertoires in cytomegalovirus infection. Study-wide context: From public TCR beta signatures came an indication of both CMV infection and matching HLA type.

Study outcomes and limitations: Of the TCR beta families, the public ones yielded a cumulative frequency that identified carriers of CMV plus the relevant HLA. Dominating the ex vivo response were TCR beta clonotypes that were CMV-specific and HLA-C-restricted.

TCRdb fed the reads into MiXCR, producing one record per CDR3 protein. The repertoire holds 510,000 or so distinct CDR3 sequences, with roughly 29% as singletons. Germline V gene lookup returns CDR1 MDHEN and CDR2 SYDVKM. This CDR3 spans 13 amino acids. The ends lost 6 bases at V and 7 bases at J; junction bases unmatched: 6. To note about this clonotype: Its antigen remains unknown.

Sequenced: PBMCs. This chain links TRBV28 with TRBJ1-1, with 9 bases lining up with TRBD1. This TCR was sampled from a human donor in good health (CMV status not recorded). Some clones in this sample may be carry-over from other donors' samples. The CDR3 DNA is TGTGCCAGCAGGACAGGGGGAGCGGATGAAGCTTTCTTT. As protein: CASRTGGADEAFF.